This T cell receptor beta chain came from a study of blood T cell repertoires in COVID-19. The CDR3 length is 17 residues. V lost 0 bases and J lost 0, with 13 bases in between. CDR1 and CDR2 (germline): SGHKS, YYEKEE (reference sequence). TCRdb's table, derived via immunoSEQ multiplex PCR, lists solely in-frame clones and lacks some. The sample contains around 260,000 clones, around 83% of which appear only once. What was sequenced was peripheral blood. The chain carries TRBV5-5 and TRBJ1-5; possible D gene TRBD1, 5 bases. The clonotype originates from a man between 18 and 29 years old with active or convalescent COVID-19. This CDR3 reads CASSLEDHRLSNQPQHF. CDR3 in DNA: TGTGCCAGCAGCTTGGAAGACCACAGGCTTAGCAATCAGCCCCAGCATTTT.